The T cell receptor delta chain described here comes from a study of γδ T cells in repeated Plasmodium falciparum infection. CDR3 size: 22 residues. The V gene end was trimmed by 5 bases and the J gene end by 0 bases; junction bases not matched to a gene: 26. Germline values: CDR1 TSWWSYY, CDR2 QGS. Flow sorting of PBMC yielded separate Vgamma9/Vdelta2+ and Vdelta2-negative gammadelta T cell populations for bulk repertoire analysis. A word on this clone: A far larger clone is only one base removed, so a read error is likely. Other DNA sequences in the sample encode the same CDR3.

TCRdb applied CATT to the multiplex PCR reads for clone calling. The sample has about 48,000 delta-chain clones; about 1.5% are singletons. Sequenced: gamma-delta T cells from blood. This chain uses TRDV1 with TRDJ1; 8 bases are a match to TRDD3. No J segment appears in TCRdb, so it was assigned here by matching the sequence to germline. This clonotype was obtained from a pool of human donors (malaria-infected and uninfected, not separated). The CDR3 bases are TGTGCTCTTGGGTTTTCCGGCTACACACCCCTGGGGGACCGTACCTACACCGATAAACTCATCTTT. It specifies CALGFSGYTPLGDRTYTDKLIF.